The TCR beta chain under discussion was sequenced for a study of blood T cell repertoires in COVID-19 (dated by TCRdb to the early 2020s). Background on the whole study: Samples covering the acute and convalescent phases of COVID-19 were provided by collaborators in the United States, Italy and Spain. A freely available public database, intended as a resource for researchers studying the immune response to SARS-CoV-2, is where the repertoires were released. Subjects who had been exposed to COVID-19, were actively infected with it, or had recovered from it provided the deeply sampled blood TCRbeta repertoires that made up the dataset. The sample metadata nearly always contained a de-identified subject ID, COVID-19 status, age in years and sex. Samples were obtained from the ongoing ImmuneRACE study (first 160 participants) and from 1,254 subjects provided by 6 global collaborators. Where available, HLA class I and class II types were taken from metadata supplied by the sample provider and were not determined by assay-based typing. The prospective study material was composed of cDNA or gDNA derived from T cells, B-cell-depleted T cells, or PBMCs.

What the research found in general, with its limitations: Clinical and demographic metadata were provided uncurated, with the amount varying by source and participant.

Reading the germline V gene gives CDR1 MRHNA and CDR2 SNTAGT. V loses 0 bases, J loses 1 base, and the germline ends lie 11 bases apart. The CDR3, from cysteine to phenylalanine, totals 16 residues. The read is trimmed to its CDR3 DNA, 48 bases read in frame from base 1. Judged by its sample share, this clone qualifies as medium-sized (0.01 to 0.1%). It has no known antigen specificity. Per-base qualities were not stored, and no clone one base away is much larger. TCRbeta CDR3 regions were amplified from genomic DNA using the immunoSEQ Assay, a bias-controlled multiplex PCR. The study's own analysis went as follows. Within the assay, amplification of reference gene primers was used to estimate how many nucleated cells each sample contained. To quantify the absolute abundance of each unique TCRbeta CDR3 rearrangement, sequence reads were collapsed and filtered. For each sample, productive Simpson clonality was calculated by taking the square root of Simpson's diversity index across productive rearrangements. Here the immuneACCESS table is served through TCRdb, limited to in-frame sequences with V and J called. Missing clones are a known gap in these copies; in checked studies unresolved V genes cover under half, and the rest lacks a known reason. V and J calls and clone size are copied from that table; D and trimming were computed from the DNA. Counted in this sample were about 160,000 clones; approximately 80% of them appeared once. Roughly 6.4% of the sample belongs to the ten largest clones.

One collaborating source in Seattle enrolled patients during active infection and followed them longitudinally through the course of disease. Whole blood was collected in K2EDTA tubes by collaborating institutions according to the institutions' own protocols. Collaborator samples were shipped for TCRbeta analysis as frozen whole blood, isolated PBMCs, or DNA extracted from either sample type. The origin of this receptor is a woman in her 40s with COVID-19, enrolled during active disease. Sequenced: peripheral blood. The sequence joins TRBV6-4 to TRBJ2-3, with TRBD2 perhaps the D gene, on 6 matching bases. The bases read TGTGCCAGCAGTGACTCCCCCGGGGAGGGCACAGATACGCAGTATTTT. Its protein is CASSDSPGEGTDTQYF.